This TCR beta chain stems from a study of OX40 agonist ivuxolimab in advanced cancers. In the study overall: Ivuxolimab, which targeted the costimulatory receptor OX40 (CD134), was an agonistic, fully human IgG2 monoclonal antibody. Intravenous ivuxolimab was administered to patients every 2 weeks at six dose levels: 0.01, 0.1, 0.3, 1.5, 3 and 10 mg/kg. Among the 52 dose-escalation patients, some 19 had hepatocellular carcinoma, approximately 15 melanoma, 9 renal cell carcinoma and 9 head and neck cancer. A male proportion of approximately 83% and a mean age of approximately 61 years, ranging from about 20 to 79, were recorded for the dose-escalation cohort. Patients were allowed to have had prior anti-PD-1, anti-PD-L1 or anti-CTLA-4 therapy, and approximately 40% of the dose-escalation patients had been treated with checkpoint inhibitors. Three dose-escalation patients achieved partial responses, one with hepatocellular carcinoma and two with cutaneous melanoma. Peripheral TCRbeta sequencing was intended to test whether TCR sequence diversity was altered and clonal T-cell expansion was caused by ivuxolimab. The monotherapy dose-escalation portion (N of about 50 patients) of the phase I ivuxolimab trial is reported in the paper.

There are 15 amino acids in the CDR3, from cysteine to phenylalanine inclusive. Only the CDR3 region is kept as DNA, spanning 45 bases read in frame from base 1. Via the germline V gene (reference sequence), CDR1 is MNHEY and CDR2 SMNVEV. The V end loses 8 bases and the J end loses 0 bases, and a stretch of 11 bases separates them. The trial excluded patients who had a history of autoimmune disease or who were on systemic immunosuppression. Peripheral blood for TCR sequencing was collected from all dose cohorts at baseline, on cycle 4 day 1, and on cycle 7 day 1. The samples were drawn from a first-in-human, open-label, multicenter phase I dose-escalation trial of ivuxolimab. Adults with locally advanced or metastatic head and neck squamous cell, hepatocellular, melanoma or renal cell carcinoma were enrolled in the trial. Before TCR sequencing, CD4+ T cells and CD8+ T cells were sorted from peripheral blood as separate populations.

For sequencing of the TCRbeta CDR3 region, genomic DNA was extracted from the sorted cells. TCRbeta CDR3 regions were sequenced using the immunoSEQ Assay. Sourced from immuneACCESS, this table was stored by TCRdb with only in-frame sequences that have V and J called. A share of the clones is absent; for the studies checked, an unresolved V gene accounts for under half, and the remainder has no known explanation. Here the sample has tens of thousands of clones; around 88% occur a single time. The ten top clones hold under 0.8% of the sample. Concerning this clone itself: No antigen is known for it. Nothing much larger sits one base from this clone, and base qualities are not available.

General study outcomes and caveats: At doses of 0.1 to 3.0 mg/kg, clonal expansion of both CD4+ and CD8+ blood T cells was observed from baseline to week 6. Low levels of normalized T-cell clonal expansion were also seen in some nonresponding patients. After ivuxolimab, more expanded clones were found on average in CD8+ T cells than in CD4+ T cells. Antigen specificity was not determined for the clonally expanded peripheral T cells. Partial responders in the 0.1-3.0 mg/kg groups had among the lowest normalized peripheral clonal expansion, especially among CD8+ T cells.

The V and J segments used are TRBV27 and TRBJ2-6; too little of a D gene remains to name it. The source is an adult with an advanced solid tumor such as melanoma, head and neck, liver or kidney cancer. The source material was CD4+ or CD8+ T cells sorted from blood, sampled in a trial of the OX40 agonist ivuxolimab. DNA sequence: TGTGCCAGCGCCAAACGGATCTCTGGGGCCAACGTCCTGACTTTC. The resulting protein is CASAKRISGANVLTF.